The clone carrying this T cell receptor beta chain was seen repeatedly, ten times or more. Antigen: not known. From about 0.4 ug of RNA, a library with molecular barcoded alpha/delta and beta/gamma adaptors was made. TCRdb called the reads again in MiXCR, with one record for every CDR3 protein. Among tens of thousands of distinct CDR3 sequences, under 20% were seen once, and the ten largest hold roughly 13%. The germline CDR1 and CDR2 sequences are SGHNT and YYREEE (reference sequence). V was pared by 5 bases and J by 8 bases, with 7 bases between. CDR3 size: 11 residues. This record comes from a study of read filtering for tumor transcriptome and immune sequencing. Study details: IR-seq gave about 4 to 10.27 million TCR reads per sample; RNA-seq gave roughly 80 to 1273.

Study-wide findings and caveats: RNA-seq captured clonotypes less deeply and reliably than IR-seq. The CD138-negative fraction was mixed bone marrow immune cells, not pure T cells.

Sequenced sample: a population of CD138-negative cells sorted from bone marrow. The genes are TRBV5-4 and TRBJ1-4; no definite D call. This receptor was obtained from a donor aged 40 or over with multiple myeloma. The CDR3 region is CASRSGEKLFF. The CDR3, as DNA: TGTGCCAGCAGATCCGGAGAAAAACTGTTTTTT.